What follows is one T cell receptor (beta chain) and its context. The antigen is not known. This sample is drawn from a study of glioma-infiltrating T cells after dendritic cell vaccination. Study-wide points: Complete blood and tumor specimen sets were limited to few patients. Higher pretreatment TIL content predicted longer progression-free time and survival.

Time point given: after dendritic cell vaccination, including at tumor progression/relapse. Germline CDR1 MNHNY, CDR2 SVGAGI (reference sequence). The CDR3 runs 12 residues. Trimming left V 6 bases short and J 6 bases short, with 12 bases between. Some clones are missing from TCRdb's copy, which holds only in-frame ones; the method was immunoSEQ multiplex PCR. Of about 91,000 clones in the sample, 80% to 90% were seen once. The TCR comes from a human donor with glioblastoma. Sequencing used blood, obtained after dendritic cell vaccination. This rearrangement joins TRBV6-6 to TRBJ2-7, with D possibly being TRBD1 (5 bases). CDR3: CASSLTRVEQYF. The CDR3 DNA is TGTGCCAGCAGCCTCACCAGGGTCGAGCAGTACTTC.